This T cell receptor (beta chain) was profiled in a study of radiation and T cells in renal cell carcinoma (TCRdb year 2020). In terms of the full investigation: Samples were obtained from a clinical trial, in which 15 Gy stereotactic body radiation therapy was delivered to primary renal cell carcinomas and nephrectomy was performed 4 weeks later. In the approximately 57 samples combined, 4,016,671 unique CDR3 nucleotide sequences were found, encoding 2 million to 3 million unique CDR3 amino acid sequences. In total, 50 or so samples underwent TCR beta sequencing: about 26 tumors plus 27 peripheral blood samples. Summary of the overall study and its limitations: Tracking of blood repertoire dynamics stopped at more than three weeks after treatment, with no follow-up past that point. The single-armed trial design could not address effects of radiation dose or scheduling on the TCR repertoire. Because no pretreatment tumor biopsies were available, whether clonotypes were present in the tumor at baseline could not be determined. Top tumor clonotypes rose in blood from baseline to 2 weeks post-radiation, then contracted by 4 weeks, suggesting transient expansion of tumor-resident clones.

The sample's time point, from its label and the paper: blood 2 weeks post-SBRT. Read against the paper, the sample's treatment or condition label means: 15 Gy SBRT to primary tumor, nephrectomy 4 weeks later. To track tumor-enriched clonotypes, serial peripheral blood was sampled from radiation-treated patients at baseline and at 2 weeks and 4 weeks after SBRT. Renal cell carcinoma with clear cell pathology was present in all patients. The QIAamp DNA Blood Mini Kit (Qiagen) was used to prepare genomic DNA for TCR sequencing. The analyses included just those samples that passed every quality control check. Looking up the germline V gene yields CDR1 MNHNS and CDR2 SASEGT. The CDR3 holds 15 amino acids from the cysteine to the phenylalanine. Left in the record is the CDR3 DNA by itself, 45 bases read in frame from the first base. V sheds 5 bases and J sheds 0 bases, leaving 14 bases between their ends.

Notes on this clone: Its antigen remains unidentified. No much larger clone exists at a distance of one base, and base qualities are not known.

The immunoSEQ kit was used, according to the manufacturer's recommendations, to generate TCR beta libraries from genomic DNA. To prepare the libraries, a first multiplex PCR with proprietary primers was run, followed by a second PCR that added unique barcodes, and a bead cleanup was done after each round. Each sample batch included a kit-provided positive control reaction and a negative control reaction. The final libraries were assessed on an Agilent 4200 TapeStation D1000 ScreenTape, pooled by volume, and quantified by qPCR. Sequencing was performed on an Illumina NextSeq500 using a MidOutput 150-cycle cartridge, with 156 Read1 cycles, 15 Index1 cycles, and the kit custom primers. The pooled library was loaded at 0.75 to 1 pM, with a roughly 20% PhiX control spiked in. Regarding the original processing steps: Vendor-processed data were analyzed in R, and a clonotype was defined as all T cells sharing the same CDR3 nucleotide sequence. In the clone abundance analyses, frequencies in each sample were normalized to that sample's 10,000 most abundant clones. Before analysis, public T cell clones were removed, and these numbered fewer than six per sample on average. Tumor-enriched and baseline blood-enriched clonotypes were defined by at least a 32-fold difference in abundance between compartments. A beta-binomial differential abundance model was applied to find clonotypes that expanded or contracted between blood time points. Tumor-blood repertoire similarity was measured with the Baroni-Urbani and Buser coefficient, and group comparisons used two-tailed Wilcoxon tests in R. This is the immuneACCESS table as TCRdb keeps it, with only in-frame sequences that have V and J called. A part of the clones is gone; compared with another copy, unresolved V genes explain less than half, and the rest is unexplained. That table gives V, J and clone size, and the DNA gave D and trimming. For this sample the table gives over 55,000 clones, of which roughly four fifths were detected only once. Together, the top ten hold roughly 7% of the sample.

The rearrangement joined TRBV6-1 to TRBJ2-7; there is no confident call for the D gene. This clonotype was obtained from a man aged 60 to 75 with renal cell carcinoma. The sequences come from blood, collected from a patient whose treatment included radiotherapy and nephrectomy. The DNA sequence is given as TGTGCCAGCAGTATAGGACGATCGGTCTCCTACGAGCAGTACTTC. Its protein reads: CASSIGRSVSYEQYF.